This T cell receptor (beta chain) is from a study of glioma-infiltrating T cells. Using RNA template, CDR3s of TCR alpha and beta were amplified with iRepertoire arm-PCR. TCRdb re-derived calls from the multiplex PCR reads in MiXCR, one entry per CDR3 protein. The sample has 95,000 to 110,000 distinct CDR3 sequences, 25% to 35% seen once. The CDR3 length is 20 residues. Germline-derived CDR1 and CDR2 are SSHAT and FNYEAQ (reference sequence). This clonotype was counted between two and nine times. One end of the junction does not line up with germline, which may come from a read error. The receptor's source is a human donor with low-grade glioma or glioblastoma, undergoing nonglioma brain surgery, or in good health (not recorded which). Material: glioma tissue, nonneoplastic brain tissue, or PBMCs (not recorded which). This sequence joins TRBV7-7 and TRBJ1-6; the match to TRBD1 covers 9 bases. CDR3 DNA sequence: TGTGCTAGCAGAGCCGGGACAGGGTCTTTTTTTAAGTTTAGTAATTCACCCCTCCACTTT. Its translation: CASRAGTGSFFKFSNSPLHF.